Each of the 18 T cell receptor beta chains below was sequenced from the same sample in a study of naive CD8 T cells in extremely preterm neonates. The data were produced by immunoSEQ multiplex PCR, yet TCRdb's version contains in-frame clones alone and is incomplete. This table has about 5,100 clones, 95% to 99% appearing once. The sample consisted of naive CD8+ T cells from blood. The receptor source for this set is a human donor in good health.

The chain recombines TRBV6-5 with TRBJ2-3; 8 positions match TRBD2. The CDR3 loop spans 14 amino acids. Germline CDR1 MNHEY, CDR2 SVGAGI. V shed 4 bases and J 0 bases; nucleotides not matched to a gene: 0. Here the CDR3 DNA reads TGTGCCAGCAGTTCTAGCGGGAGCACAGATACGCAGTATTTT. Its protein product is CASSSSGSTDTQYF.

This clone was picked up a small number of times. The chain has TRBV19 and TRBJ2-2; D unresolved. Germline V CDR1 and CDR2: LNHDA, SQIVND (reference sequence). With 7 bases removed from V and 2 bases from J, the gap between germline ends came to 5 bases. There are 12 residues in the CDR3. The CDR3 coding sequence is TGTGCCAGTACAGGCAACACCGGGGAGCTGTTTTTT. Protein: CASTGNTGELFF.

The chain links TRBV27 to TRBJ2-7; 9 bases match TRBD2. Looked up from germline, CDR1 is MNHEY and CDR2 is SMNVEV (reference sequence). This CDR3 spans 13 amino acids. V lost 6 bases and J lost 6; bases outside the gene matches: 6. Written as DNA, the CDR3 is TGTGCCAGCAGAGCGGGACTAGCCGGCGAGCAGTACTTC. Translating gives CASRAGLAGEQYF.

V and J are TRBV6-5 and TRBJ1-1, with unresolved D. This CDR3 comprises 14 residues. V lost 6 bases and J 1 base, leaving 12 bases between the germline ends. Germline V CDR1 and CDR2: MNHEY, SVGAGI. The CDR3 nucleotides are TGTGCCAGCAGCCCCCCAGGCCCGAACACTGAAGCTTTCTTT. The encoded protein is CASSPPGPNTEAFF.

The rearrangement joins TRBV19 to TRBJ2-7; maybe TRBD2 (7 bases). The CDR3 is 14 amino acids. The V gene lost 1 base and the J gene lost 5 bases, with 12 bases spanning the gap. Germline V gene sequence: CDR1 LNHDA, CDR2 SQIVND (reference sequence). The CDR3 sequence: CASSIVQGGNEQYF. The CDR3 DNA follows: TGTGCCAGTAGTATAGTACAGGGAGGGAACGAGCAGTACTTC.

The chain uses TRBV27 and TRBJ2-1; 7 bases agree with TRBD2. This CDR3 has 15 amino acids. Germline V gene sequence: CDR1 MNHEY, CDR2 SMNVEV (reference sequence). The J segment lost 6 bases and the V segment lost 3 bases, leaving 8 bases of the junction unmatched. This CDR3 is CASSFVGGPINEQFF. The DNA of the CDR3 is TGTGCCAGCAGTTTCGTGGGAGGGCCGATCAATGAGCAGTTCTTC.

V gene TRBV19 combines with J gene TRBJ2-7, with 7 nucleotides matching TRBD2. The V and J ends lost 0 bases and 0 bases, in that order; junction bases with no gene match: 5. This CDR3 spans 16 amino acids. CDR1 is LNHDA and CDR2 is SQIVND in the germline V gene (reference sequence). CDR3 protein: CASSIDEGTTSYEQYF. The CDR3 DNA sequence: TGTGCCAGTAGTATAGACGAGGGGACTACCTCCTACGAGCAGTACTTC.

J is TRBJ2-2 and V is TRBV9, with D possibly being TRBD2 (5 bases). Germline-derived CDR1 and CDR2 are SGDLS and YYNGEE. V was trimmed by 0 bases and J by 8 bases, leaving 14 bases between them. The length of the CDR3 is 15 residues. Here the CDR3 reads CASSVDGRTPGELFF. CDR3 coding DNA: TGTGCCAGCAGCGTAGACGGACGGACTCCTGGGGAGCTGTTTTTT. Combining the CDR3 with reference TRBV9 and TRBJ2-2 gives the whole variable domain DSGVTQTPKHLITATGQRVTLRCSPRSGDLSVYWYQQSLDQGLQFLIQYYNGEERAKGNILERFSAQQFPDLHSELNLSSLELGDSALYFCASSVDGRTPGELFFGEGSRLTVL.

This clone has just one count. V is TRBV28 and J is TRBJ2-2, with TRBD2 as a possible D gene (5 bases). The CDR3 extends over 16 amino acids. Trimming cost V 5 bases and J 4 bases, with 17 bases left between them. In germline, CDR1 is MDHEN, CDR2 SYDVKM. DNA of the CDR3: TGTGCCAGCAGTCCAGGACTCCACCGGGGCACCGGGGAGCTGTTTTTT. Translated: CASSPGLHRGTGELFF.

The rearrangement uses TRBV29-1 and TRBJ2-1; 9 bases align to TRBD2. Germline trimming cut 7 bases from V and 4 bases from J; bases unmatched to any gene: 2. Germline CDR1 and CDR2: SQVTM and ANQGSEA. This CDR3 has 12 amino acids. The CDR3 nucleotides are TGCAGCGGACTAGCGGAATACAATGAGCAGTTCTTC. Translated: CSGLAEYNEQFF.

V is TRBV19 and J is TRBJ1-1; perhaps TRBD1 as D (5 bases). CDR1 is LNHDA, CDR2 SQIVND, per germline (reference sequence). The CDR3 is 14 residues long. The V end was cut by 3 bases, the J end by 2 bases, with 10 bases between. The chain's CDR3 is CASSIRAGNTEAFF. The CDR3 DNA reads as TGTGCCAGTAGTATCAGGGCTGGAAACACTGAAGCTTTCTTT. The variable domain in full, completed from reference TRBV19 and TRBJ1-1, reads DGGITQSPKYLFRKEGQNVTLSCEQNLNHDAMYWYRQDPGQGLRLIYYSQIVNDFQKGDIAEGYSVSREKKESFPLTVTSAQKNPTAFYLCASSIRAGNTEAFFGQGTRLTVV.

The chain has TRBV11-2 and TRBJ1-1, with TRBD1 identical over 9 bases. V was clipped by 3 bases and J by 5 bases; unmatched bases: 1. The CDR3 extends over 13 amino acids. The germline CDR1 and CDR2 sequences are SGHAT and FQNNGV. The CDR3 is CASSLGTGTEAFF. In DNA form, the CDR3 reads TGTGCCAGCAGCTTGGGGACAGGGACTGAAGCTTTCTTT. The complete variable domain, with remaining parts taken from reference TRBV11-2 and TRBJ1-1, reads EAGVAQSPRYKIIEKRQSVAFWCNPISGHATLYWYQQILGQGPKLLIQFQNNGVVDDSQLPKDRFSAERLKGVDSTLKIQPAKLEDSAVYLCASSLGTGTEAFFGQGTRLTVV.

CDR3 in amino acids: CASSGLLAGGWNEQFF. The CDR3 bases are TGTGCCAGCAGCGGCTTGCTAGCGGGAGGTTGGAATGAGCAGTTCTTC. The J gene is TRBJ2-1, the V gene TRBV9; 11 bases map to TRBD2. J gave up 7 bases and V 3 bases, and 9 bases lay outside the gene matches. The CDR3 extends over 16 amino acids. CDR1 is SGDLS, CDR2 YYNGEE, per germline.

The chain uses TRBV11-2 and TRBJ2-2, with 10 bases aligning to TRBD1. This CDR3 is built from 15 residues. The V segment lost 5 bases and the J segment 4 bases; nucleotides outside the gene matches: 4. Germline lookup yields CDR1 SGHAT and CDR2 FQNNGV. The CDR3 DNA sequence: TGTGCCAGCAGCAGGGGACAGGGGACCACCGGGGAGCTGTTTTTT. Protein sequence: CASSRGQGTTGELFF.

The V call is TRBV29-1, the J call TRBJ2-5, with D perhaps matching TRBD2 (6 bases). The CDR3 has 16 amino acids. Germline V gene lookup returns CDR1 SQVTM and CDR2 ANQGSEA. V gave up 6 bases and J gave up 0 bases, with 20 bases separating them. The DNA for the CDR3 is TGCAGCGTCTACACCCGTGGGCGGGGCTACCAAGAGACCCAGTACTTC. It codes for CSVYTRGRGYQETQYF. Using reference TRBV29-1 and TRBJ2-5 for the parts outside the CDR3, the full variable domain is SAVISQKPSRDICQRGTSLTIQCQVDSQVTMMFWYRQQPGQSLTLIATANQGSEATYESGFVIDKFPISRPNLTFSTLTVSNMSPEDSSIYLCSVYTRGRGYQETQYFGPGTRLLVL.

CDR3 sequence reads: CASSQGQGLRDEQFF. CDR3 DNA sequence: TGTGCCAGCAGTCAGGGACAGGGTTTAAGAGATGAGCAGTTCTTC. The rearrangement links TRBV27 to TRBJ2-1; 9 bases match TRBD1. This CDR3 has 15 residues. V was clipped by 5 bases and J by 8 bases; unmatched bases: 10. Germline V lookup: CDR1 MNHEY, CDR2 SMNVEV (reference sequence).

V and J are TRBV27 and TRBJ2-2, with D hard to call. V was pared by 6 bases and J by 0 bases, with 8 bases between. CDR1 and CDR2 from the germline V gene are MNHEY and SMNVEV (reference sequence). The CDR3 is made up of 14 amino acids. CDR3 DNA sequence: TGTGCCAGCAGCGAGACTTCGAACACCGGGGAGCTGTTTTTT. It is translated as CASSETSNTGELFF.

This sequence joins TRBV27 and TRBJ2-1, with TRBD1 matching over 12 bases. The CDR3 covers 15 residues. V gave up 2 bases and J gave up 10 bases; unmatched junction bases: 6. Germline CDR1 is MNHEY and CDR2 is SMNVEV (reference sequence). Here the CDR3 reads CASSLRDRGHREQFF. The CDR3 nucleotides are TGTGCCAGCAGTTTACGGGACAGGGGGCATAGAGAGCAGTTCTTC.